This TCR beta chain stems from a study of blood T cell repertoires in COVID-19. Germline lookup yields CDR1 SSHAT and CDR2 FNYEAQ (reference sequence). This CDR3 has 15 residues. Original data processing: Estimation of nucleated cell counts relied on the amplification of reference gene primers. Sequencing was performed with immunoSEQ multiplex PCR; in TCRdb, only in-frame clones are kept and a portion is missing. From that table come the V and J calls and clone size; the DNA was used to work out D and trimming. In the table there are 150,000 to 200,000 clones, about nine tenths of which are singletons. Details on this clone: The junction differs from germline at one of its ends, possibly a read error.

This TCR was recovered from a man aged 18 to 29 who had recovered from COVID-19. The specimen sequenced was peripheral blood. The chain combines TRBV7-7 with TRBJ2-2; 7 bases align to TRBD1. The CDR3 loop is CASSLTGANTGELFF. CDR3 bases: TGTGCTAGCAGTCTTACAGGGGCGAACACCGGGGAGCTGTTTTTT.